Below, one T cell receptor beta chain is given with its context. These data belong to a study of blood T cell repertoires in COVID-19. Overall study context: The origin of the acute and convalescent COVID-19 samples was the United States, Italy and Spain. T cells, B-cell-depleted T cells, or PBMCs provided the cDNA or gDNA that served as material.

The authors' processing: From reference gene primer amplification, estimates of nucleated cell counts were derived. Repertoires were generated with immunoSEQ multiplex PCR, while TCRdb's copy carries only in-frame clones and drops some. The DNA was the basis for D and trimming; V, J and clone size are from that table. The table records some 130,000 clones, about 81% of them present only once. The sequence derives from an elderly woman with acute or convalescent COVID-19. Material for sequencing was peripheral blood.

In DNA form, the CDR3 reads TGTGCCAGCAGTGAGCGGGGGGAAAGAACCGGGGAGCTGTTTTTT. It yields the protein CASSERGERTGELFF. This chain uses TRBV2 with TRBJ2-2; TRBD2 matches 8 bases. From germline, CDR1 is SNHLY and CDR2 FYNNEI. This CDR3 comprises 15 residues. J was trimmed by 5 bases and V by 3 bases; bases with no gene match: 5.